These 9 T cell receptor beta chains originate from one sample sequenced in a study of blood T cell repertoires in COVID-19. TCRdb keeps only in-frame clones here, not all; method: immunoSEQ multiplex PCR. The sample carries about 180,000 clones, 86% recorded once. Material for sequencing was peripheral blood. Every receptor here comes from a man aged 50-60 years with active or convalescent COVID-19.

V is TRBV4-3 and J is TRBJ2-7; the match to TRBD2 covers 9 bases. Germline assignment: CDR1 LGHNA and CDR2 YSLEER. With 1 base clipped from V and 3 bases from J, the junction kept 7 bases outside the gene matches. The CDR3 is made up of 16 amino acids. DNA for the CDR3: TGCGCCAGCAGCCAAGCGGGGGGACTAGCAGTCTACGAGCAGTACTTC. It yields the protein CASSQAGGLAVYEQYF.

The chain employs TRBV4-3 and TRBJ2-5; perhaps TRBD1 as D (5 bases). The CDR3 is 17 amino acids. Germline V gene sequence: CDR1 LGHNA, CDR2 YSLEER. Trimming left V 4 bases short and J 7 bases short, with 25 bases between. The CDR3 coding sequence is TGCGCCAGCAGCCTCCGGTGTAGAGCGAAAGGGGAAGTGACCCAGTACTTC. The encoded protein is CASSLRCRAKGEVTQYF.

This clone occurred once. This chain links TRBV5-4 with TRBJ2-5; TRBD2 matches 15 bases. CDR3 length equals 18 residues. After removal of 3 bases from V and 1 base from J, the junction contained 7 bases not matched to a gene. CDR1 is SGHNT, CDR2 YYREEE, per germline (reference sequence). Here the CDR3 DNA reads TGTGCCAGCAGCTCCGGGACTAGCGGGGGGAATATCCAAGAGACCCAGTACTTC. Amino acids: CASSSGTSGGNIQETQYF.

This rearrangement joins TRBV6-2 or TRBV6-3 to TRBJ2-3; D is unresolved. CDR3 length: 15 residues. Trimming shortened V by 2 bases and J by 0 bases, and 9 bases separated the two germline ends. Germline values: CDR1 MNHEY, CDR2 SVGEGT. CDR3 DNA sequence: TGTGCCAGCAGTTACCGACACCTTAGCACAGATACGCAGTATTTT. Amino acid sequence: CASSYRHLSTDTQYF.

This clone was picked up one time. This chain connects TRBV2 to TRBJ2-7, with D possibly TRBD2 on 6 matching bases. This CDR3 has 14 amino acids. Trimming took 6 bases from V and 7 from J, leaving 19 bases between them. CDR1 and CDR2 (germline): SNHLY, FYNNEI. For the CDR3, the DNA is TGTGCCAGCAGCCGGACGACGGCCGGGGGAGAGCAGTACTTC. Protein sequence: CASSRTTAGGEQYF.

V usage is TRBV29-1 and J usage is TRBJ2-1; 9 nucleotides line up with TRBD1. V gave up 6 bases and J gave up 3 bases; unmatched junction bases: 3. The CDR3 length is 13 residues. From germline, CDR1 is SQVTM and CDR2 ANQGSEA. CDR3 loop: CSVGTGNYNEQFF. CDR3 in DNA: TGCAGCGTAGGGACAGGGAACTACAATGAGCAGTTCTTC.

The V gene is TRBV3-1 (or the pseudogene TRBV3-2), the J gene TRBJ2-5, with TRBD2 matching 15 bases. The germline CDR1 and CDR2 sequences are LGHDT and YNNKEL (reference sequence). Trimming cost V 4 bases and J 1 base; bases outside gene matches: 7. CDR3 length equals 18 residues. CDR3 DNA sequence: TGTGCCAGCAGCCTGCAGGGACTAGCGGGGGGTCCCCAAGAGACCCAGTACTTC. Its translation is CASSLQGLAGGPQETQYF.

This clone was seen just once. The chain is built from TRBV12-3 or TRBV12-4 and TRBJ1-2; 9 nucleotides line up with TRBD1. The CDR3 is 11 residues long. With V trimmed by 3 bases and J by 13 bases, 3 bases remained unmatched. The CDR3 DNA sequence: TGTGCCAGCAGTTTGCGGGACAGGGTCACCTTC. Amino acids: CASSLRDRVTF.

This clone was counted only a few times. The sample carries other DNA sequences with the same CDR3. V usage is TRBV4-1 and J usage is TRBJ1-1; D uncertain. The germline V and J ends were trimmed by 0 bases and 2 bases, with 7 bases remaining between them. Germline V gives CDR1 MGHRA, CDR2 YSYEKL. There are 14 residues in the CDR3. In DNA form, the CDR3 reads TGCGCCAGCAGCCAAGATCTGGGCAACACTGAAGCTTTCTTT. Translating gives CASSQDLGNTEAFF.